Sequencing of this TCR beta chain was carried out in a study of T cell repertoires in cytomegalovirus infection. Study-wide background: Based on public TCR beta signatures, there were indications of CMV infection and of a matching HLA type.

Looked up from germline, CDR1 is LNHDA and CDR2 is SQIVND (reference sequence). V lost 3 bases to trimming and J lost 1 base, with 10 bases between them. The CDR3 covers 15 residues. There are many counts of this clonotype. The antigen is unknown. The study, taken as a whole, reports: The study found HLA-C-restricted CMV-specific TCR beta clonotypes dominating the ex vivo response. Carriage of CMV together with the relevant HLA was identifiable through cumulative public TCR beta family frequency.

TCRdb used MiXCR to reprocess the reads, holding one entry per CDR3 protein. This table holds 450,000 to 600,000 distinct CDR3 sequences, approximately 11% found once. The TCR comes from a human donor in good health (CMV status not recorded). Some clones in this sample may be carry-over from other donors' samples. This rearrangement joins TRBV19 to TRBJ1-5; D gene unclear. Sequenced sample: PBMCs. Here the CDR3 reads CASSIWPRSNQPQHF. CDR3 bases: TGTGCCAGTAGTATTTGGCCGAGGAGCAATCAGCCCCAGCATTTT.